This is a list of T cell receptor beta chains from one sample in a study of shared clonotypes between healthy human individuals. Using immunoSEQ multiplex PCR, the repertoire was profiled, and TCRdb retains in-frame clones only, with some absent. Of roughly 2,000,000 clones listed, just under 95% are singletons. Sequencing was performed on naive CD8+ T cells sorted from blood. These TCRs come from a man between 18 and 29 years old in good health. Both conserved end residues are part of each CDR3. Each record gives: CDR3 DNA, CDR3 protein, clone size, D gene, V gene, J gene. D genes are given only for firm matches. Clone size is shown for a subset of rows, as once, few, many or a class of expanded clone.

DNA: TGCGCCAGCAGCCCGCACAGGGACATTCAAGAGACCCAGTACTTC; CDR3: CASSPHRDIQETQYF; size: once; D: .; V: TRBV5-1; J: TRBJ2-5
DNA: TGTGCCAGCAGTTACGGGGCGCCGGGCGGGAGTAAGACCCAGTACTTC; CDR3: CASSYGAPGGSKTQYF; size: .; D: TRBD2; V: TRBV6-5; J: TRBJ2-5
DNA: TGCGCCAGCAGCCAAGAAACCTATGGGGGGGAATCCTACGAGCAGTACTTC; CDR3: CASSQETYGGESYEQYF; size: .; D: TRBD2; V: TRBV4-3; J: TRBJ2-7
DNA: TGTGCCAGCAGTGGTACAGGGACCTACGAGCAGTACTTC; CDR3: CASSGTGTYEQYF; size: .; D: .; V: TRBV2; J: TRBJ2-7
DNA: TGTGCCACCAGCGAAGGACTAGCGGGTGAGTGGGAGCAGTACTTC; CDR3: CATSEGLAGEWEQYF; size: .; D: TRBD2; V: TRBV15; J: TRBJ2-7
DNA: TGTGCCAGCAGCTCCATCGGGGGGCCTAATGAAAAACTGTTTTTT; CDR3: CASSSIGGPNEKLFF; size: .; D: .; V: TRBV6-5; J: TRBJ1-4
DNA: TGTGCCAGCAGCCCCTATGAGCTAGCGGGGGGCCGGGGCAATGAGCAGTTCTTC; CDR3: CASSPYELAGGRGNEQFF; size: .; D: TRBD2; V: TRBV7-8; J: TRBJ2-1
DNA: TGTGCCAGCAGCTCGACCCCGGGACAGTGGGTAGGCTACACCTTC; CDR3: CASSSTPGQWVGYTF; size: .; D: TRBD1; V: TRBV13; J: TRBJ1-2
DNA: TGTGCCAGCAGCCGAAGGACTAGCGGGACTTTACTAGCCAAAAACATTCAGTACTTC; CDR3: CASSRRTSGTLLAKNIQYF; size: .; D: TRBD2; V: TRBV11-3; J: TRBJ2-4
DNA: TGTGCCAGCAGCCCAAAAAGCACAGATACGCAGTATTTT; CDR3: CASSPKSTDTQYF; size: .; D: .; V: TRBV5-4; J: TRBJ2-3
DNA: TGTGCCAGTAGTCCCTGGGGAGCTTACAATCAGCCCCAGCATTTT; CDR3: CASSPWGAYNQPQHF; size: .; D: .; V: TRBV19; J: TRBJ1-5
DNA: TGCAGCGTGCGCGGAGGTACGAGCTCCTACGAGCAGTACTTC; CDR3: CSVRGGTSSYEQYF; size: .; D: .; V: TRBV29-1; J: TRBJ2-7
DNA: TGCGCCAGCAGCCTCGGGACAGGGGCTGAAGCTTTCTTT; CDR3: CASSLGTGAEAFF; size: .; D: TRBD1; V: TRBV5-1; J: TRBJ1-1
DNA: TGCGCCAGCAGCCAAGAACTAGCGGGAAACGAGCAGTACTTC; CDR3: CASSQELAGNEQYF; size: .; D: TRBD2; V: TRBV4-3; J: TRBJ2-7
DNA: TGTGCCAGCAGGGAGAGTGGGGACAGTAACTCTGGAAACACCATATATTTT; CDR3: CASRESGDSNSGNTIYF; size: .; D: TRBD1; V: TRBV7-9; J: TRBJ1-3
DNA: TGTGCCAGCAGCTTAGAGGCCGGGGGTTCACCCCTCCACTTT; CDR3: CASSLEAGGSPLHF; size: .; D: .; V: TRBV7-2; J: TRBJ1-6
DNA: TGTGCCAGCAGCCTCTTGGGGCACTCCTACGAGCAGTACTTC; CDR3: CASSLLGHSYEQYF; size: .; D: .; V: TRBV27; J: TRBJ2-7
DNA: TGTGCCAGCAGCTCCGCTGACGGGACTAGCGGGGGCCCTGGTTGGGAGCAGTACTTC; CDR3: CASSSADGTSGGPGWEQYF; size: .; D: TRBD2; V: TRBV13; J: TRBJ2-7
DNA: TGTGCCAGCACCCAGTTGACAGATGCTATAGGGACCCAGTACTTC; CDR3: CASTQLTDAIGTQYF; size: .; D: .; V: TRBV2; J: TRBJ2-5
DNA: TGTGCCAGCAGTTTATCAGCTAACTATGGCTACACCTTC; CDR3: CASSLSANYGYTF; size: .; D: .; V: TRBV27; J: TRBJ1-2
DNA: TGCGCCAGCGGGGGTCTAGCGGGGGCCTACAATGAGCAGTTCTTC; CDR3: CASGGLAGAYNEQFF; size: .; D: TRBD2; V: TRBV10-2; J: TRBJ2-1
DNA: TGTGCTAGTGGTTCTCTCCCGACCCCCTACGAGCAGTACTTC; CDR3: CASGSLPTPYEQYF; size: .; D: .; V: TRBV12-5; J: TRBJ2-7
DNA: .; CDR3: CASSSSETLYSNQPQHF; size: .; D: .; V: TRBV28; J: TRBJ1-5